This T cell receptor (beta chain) was recorded in a study of blood T cell repertoires in COVID-19. This clone is a singleton in its sample. At one boundary the junction diverges from the germline segment, which might be a read error. Enrollment of patients from Seattle took place during active infection, with longitudinal follow-up. Clones were read by immunoSEQ multiplex PCR, and TCRdb kept only the in-frame ones, dropping some. The repertoire consists of around 220,000 clones, with about 84% occurring once and the leading ten covering about 8.3%. Germline V gene lookup returns CDR1 MNHEY and CDR2 SVGAGI. The CDR3 is made up of 13 amino acids.

Sample: peripheral blood. The chain uses TRBV6-5 and TRBJ2-7, with TRBD1 identical over 10 bases. This sequence was found in a woman older than 75 with COVID-19, enrolled during active disease. CDR3: CASSYSGQGNLDF. CDR3 DNA sequence: TGTGCCAGCAGTTACTCGGGACAGGGGAACTTGGACTTC.